The next 31 T cell receptor beta chains were all read from a single sample in a study of CD8+CD57+ T cells in acquired aplastic anemia. CD8+CD57+ cell expansion had been shown by flow cytometry in patients chosen for sequencing. The use of genomic DNA as template underpinned the TCR beta VDJ and CDR3 profiling. TCRdb re-derived calls from the reads in MiXCR, one entry per CDR3 protein. The sample comprises approximately 130,000 distinct CDR3 sequences, 58% of which are singletons, and around 29% rests with the top ten. Input material: sorted CD4+, CD8+, or CD8+CD57+ T cells (not recorded which) from PBMCs. The source is a human donor with aplastic anemia.

The V call is TRBV7-3, the J call TRBJ2-7; D call uncertain. The V end was cut by 2 bases, the J end by 3 bases, with 8 bases between. Germline CDR1 is SGHTA and CDR2 is FQGTGA. The CDR3 consists of 13 residues. The CDR3 DNA reads TGTGCCAGCAGCTTAGGTTCAGACTACGAGCAGTACTTC. This translates into CASSLGSDYEQYF.

Only a few counts were recorded for this clonotype. This may stem from a read error, because a much larger clone lies one nucleotide away. The chain has TRBV7-8 and TRBJ2-7; 7 nucleotides agree with TRBD1. J lost 3 bases, V lost 4 bases, and 0 bases had no gene match. Germline CDR1 and CDR2: SGHVS and FQNEAQ. The CDR3 has 12 residues. CDR3 region: CASSYRGYEQYF. CDR3 coding DNA: TGTGCCAGCAGCTACAGGGGCTACGAGCAGTACTTC.

The chain couples TRBV19 to TRBJ2-1; TRBD2 agrees at 7 bases. The CDR3 has 17 amino acids. V lost 6 bases, J lost 1 base, and 12 bases stayed unmatched. The germline V gene has CDR1 LNHDA and CDR2 SQIVND (reference sequence). CDR3 in DNA: TGTGCCAGTAGGCGGGGAGCGGGACTCGTATCCTACAATGAGCAGTTCTTC. Its protein is CASRRGAGLVSYNEQFF.

J is TRBJ2-7 and V is TRBV9, with D tentatively TRBD1 or TRBD2 (7 bases each). CDR1 SGDLS and CDR2 YYNGEE come from the germline V gene. CDR3 length: 16 residues. The V gene lost 4 bases and the J gene lost 5 bases, with 22 bases spanning the gap. For the CDR3, the DNA is TGTGCCAGCAGCTCCAAGTTGGGCAGGGGGGGCAACGAGCAGTACTTC. This gives the protein CASSSKLGRGGNEQYF.

J is TRBJ2-2 and V is TRBV7-2; D is possibly TRBD2 (5 bases). The V end lost 5 bases, the J end lost 3 bases, and 10 bases lay between the germline ends. Germline assignment: CDR1 SGHTA and CDR2 FQGNSA. There are 14 residues in the CDR3. The CDR3, as DNA: TGTGCCAGCAGCCAAGAAGCGGACACCGGGGAGCTGTTTTTT. Translation: CASSQEADTGELFF.

The chain carries TRBV7-9 and TRBJ2-1; D not resolved. CDR1 is SEHNR, CDR2 FQNEAQ, per germline (reference sequence). The V and J ends lost 4 bases and 9 bases respectively, with 10 bases between them. This CDR3 is built from 12 residues. The CDR3 region has the DNA TGTGCCAGCAGCTCGCGTAGTGGTGAGCAGTTCTTC. It encodes CASSSRSGEQFF.

Comment on this clonotype: This is likely a read error, given that the CDR3 carries no conserved phenylalanine or tryptophan at its end. V is TRBV7-8 and J is TRBJ2-7, with D perhaps matching TRBD1 (5 bases). The CDR3 loop spans 11 amino acids. Germline V gene data show CDR1 as SGHVS and CDR2 as FQNEAQ. The ends were cut back, 5 bases at V and 3 bases at J, with 5 bases in the middle. The CDR3 loop is CASSDSYEQYS. The CDR3 coding sequence is TGTGCCAGCAGCGACAGCTACGAGCAGTACTCC.

The gene calls are TRBV15 and TRBJ2-7, with a tentative D call TRBD2 (5 bases). This CDR3 region has 14 residues. V dropped 0 bases and J dropped 6 bases, with 12 bases sitting between them. Germline assignment: CDR1 LNHNV and CDR2 YYDKDF (reference sequence). The CDR3 coding sequence is TGTGCCACCAGCAGAGATCGAGCGGCTCTCGAGCAGTACTTC. This translates into CATSRDRAALEQYF.

V and J are TRBV12-3 or TRBV12-4 and TRBJ1-1; D perhaps matches TRBD1 (5 bases). The CDR3 contains 13 residues. Between the trimmed V and J ends, which lost 7 bases and 1 base, there was a span of 10 bases. Written as DNA, the CDR3 is TGTGCCAGCACCCAGAGGGGGAACACTGAAGCTTTCTTT. Residues: CASTQRGNTEAFF.

The rearrangement uses TRBV7-2 and TRBJ2-5; 7 bases are shared with TRBD2. Germline V gene lookup returns CDR1 SGHTA and CDR2 FQGNSA. The CDR3 spans 14 residues. The V segment lost 5 bases and the J segment 4 bases; nucleotides outside the gene matches: 7. The CDR3 protein is CASSRGGSRETQYF. As DNA, the CDR3 is TGTGCCAGCAGCCGTGGCGGGAGTCGAGAGACCCAGTACTTC.

This clonotype was counted between two and nine times. V gene TRBV15 combines with J gene TRBJ2-7; tentative D call: TRBD2 (5 bases). There are 14 residues in the CDR3. Germline values: CDR1 LNHNV, CDR2 YYDKDF (reference sequence). Trimming left V 4 bases short and J 0 bases short, with 10 bases between. DNA of the CDR3: TGTGCCACCAGCACCGAGGGTAACTCCTACGAGCAGTACTTC. This gives the protein CATSTEGNSYEQYF.

The chain has TRBV5-5 and TRBJ1-5; D is uncertain. V dropped 0 bases and J dropped 7 bases, with 11 bases sitting between them. From germline, CDR1 is SGHKS and CDR2 YYEKEE (reference sequence). CDR3 length equals 14 residues. CDR3 bases: TGTGCCAGCAGCTTGGAACGGGGAGCCCAGCCCCAGCATTTT. The encoded protein is CASSLERGAQPQHF.

CDR3 in DNA: TGTGCCACCAGTGATTTGCCCAGGGGAAATCAGCCCCAGCATTTT. Its translation is CATSDLPRGNQPQHF. V and J are TRBV24-1 and TRBJ1-5, with a possible D match to TRBD1 (6 bases). The germline V gene encodes CDR1 KGHDR and CDR2 SFDVKD. V lost 0 bases and J lost 4, with 9 bases in between. The CDR3 is 15 amino acids.

The rearrangement joins TRBV25-1 to TRBJ2-6; 9 nucleotides match TRBD1. The CDR3 is 14 amino acids. Germline CDR1 and CDR2: MGHDK and SYGVNS. V lost 6 bases to trimming and J lost 3 bases; unmatched junction nucleotides: 0. The CDR3 is CASRDRGGANVLTF. The DNA for the CDR3 is TGTGCCAGCAGGGACAGGGGTGGGGCCAACGTCCTGACTTTC. Variable domain in full (rest from reference TRBV25-1 and TRBJ2-6): EADIYQTPRYLVIGTGKKITLECSQTMGHDKMYWYQQDPGMELHLIHYSYGVNSTEKGDLSSESTVSRIRTEHFPLTLESARPSHTSQYLCASRDRGGANVLTFGAGSRLTVL.

There are many counts of this clonotype. The chain couples TRBV7-9 to TRBJ2-1; the D is unclear. Germline CDR1 is SEHNR and CDR2 is FQNEAQ (reference sequence). Trimming shortened V by 6 bases and J by 8 bases, and 14 bases separated the two germline ends. This CDR3 is 13 amino acids long. CDR3 nucleotides: TGTGCCAGCAGGCATCCCTCCGGCCATGAGCAGTTCTTC. Amino acids: CASRHPSGHEQFF.

This clonotype was counted many times. This chain joins TRBV15 and TRBJ2-1; D is unclear. The CDR3 is 13 residues long. With 7 bases removed from V and 4 bases from J, the gap between germline ends came to 11 bases. Germline V gene data show CDR1 as LNHNV and CDR2 as YYDKDF (reference sequence). CDR3 in amino acids: CATTSPTYNEQFF. For the CDR3, the DNA is TGTGCCACCACCAGTCCCACGTACAATGAGCAGTTCTTC.

The chain carries TRBV20-1 and TRBJ1-2; D is perhaps TRBD1 (5 bases). V was cut by 6 bases and J by 4 bases, with 24 bases left in between. The V gene's germline CDR1 is DFQATT and CDR2 SNEGSKA (reference sequence). CDR3 length equals 16 residues. The CDR3 here is CSAPPDIRAIFYGYTF. The CDR3 coding sequence is TGCAGTGCCCCACCGGACATCAGAGCGATCTTCTATGGCTACACCTTC.

The V and J genes are TRBV20-1 and TRBJ2-3, with D uncertain. The CDR3 spans 12 residues. Germline assignment: CDR1 DFQATT and CDR2 SNEGSKA (reference sequence). V lost 0 bases and J lost 9, with 10 bases in between. The CDR3 nucleotides read TGCAGTGCTAGAGATCTAGTGGGAACGCAGTATTTT. Amino acid sequence: CSARDLVGTQYF.

This sequence joins TRBV20-1 and TRBJ1-2; tentative D call: TRBD1 (5 bases). V was pared by 7 bases and J by 4 bases, with 13 bases between. The CDR3 is made up of 12 amino acids. Germline assignment: CDR1 DFQATT and CDR2 SNEGSKA (reference sequence). The CDR3 nucleotides read TGCAGTGGGCTGGGGGAGCTCTATGGCTACACCTTC. Its translation: CSGLGELYGYTF.

There are many counts of this clonotype. V is TRBV5-1 and J is TRBJ2-7; 9 bases are a match to TRBD1. The V gene end was trimmed by 0 bases and the J gene end by 1 base; junction bases not matched to a gene: 2. Germline V gene data show CDR1 as SGHRS and CDR2 as YFSETQ. This CDR3 comprises 15 residues. The CDR3 loop reads CASSLDRGLSYEQYF. CDR3 DNA sequence: TGCGCCAGCAGCTTGGACAGGGGGCTTTCCTACGAGCAGTACTTC.

Worth noting for this clonotype: Its ends do not fully match the called genes, so a read error is possible. CDR3: CASSLTGRETLYF. CDR3 DNA: TGTGCCAGCTCACTTACAGGGCGGGAGACCCTGTACTTC. This chain uses TRBV18 with TRBJ2-5, with D maybe TRBD2 (7 bases). Germline V CDR1 and CDR2: KGHSH, LQKENI. The CDR3 length is 13 residues.

The J gene is TRBJ2-6, the V gene TRBV7-6; D not resolved. The CDR3 totals 12 residues. Germline V gene sequence: CDR1 SGHVS, CDR2 FNYEAQ. The V gene lost 6 bases and the J gene lost 11 bases, with 11 bases spanning the gap. CDR3 coding DNA: TGTGCCAGCAGTGACTCTGCCTACGTCCTGACTTTC. Translating gives CASSDSAYVLTF.

The chain is built from TRBV2 and TRBJ2-1; D gene uncertain. Germline CDR1 and CDR2: SNHLY and FYNNEI. V gave up 5 bases and J gave up 5 bases, with 10 bases separating them. This CDR3 contains 13 residues. CDR3 protein: CASSSWSNNEQFF. The CDR3 nucleotides are TGTGCCAGCAGTAGCTGGAGCAACAATGAGCAGTTCTTC.

At least ten counts were recorded for this clonotype. In DNA, the CDR3 is TGTGCCACCAGCGGCGGACACAGCCTTAACTATGGCTACACCTTC. Encoded protein: CATSGGHSLNYGYTF. V and J are TRBV15 and TRBJ1-2; D possibly corresponds to TRBD1 (5 bases). Per germline, CDR1 LNHNV and CDR2 YYDKDF (reference sequence). V lost 5 bases, J lost 1 base, and 14 bases lay in between. This CDR3 contains 15 residues.

Comment on this clonotype: A read error may account for a junction end that differs from germline. The V and J genes are TRBV20-1 and TRBJ1-6; D is ambiguous. CDR1 is DFQATT, CDR2 SNEGSKA, per germline (reference sequence). This CDR3 is built from 13 residues. CDR3 loop: CGARHPQISTLHF. The CDR3 nucleotides are TGCGGTGCTAGACATCCCCAAATAAGCACCCTCCACTTT.

This clonotype was found many times. V gene TRBV19 combines with J gene TRBJ1-2; 8 bases align to TRBD1. V lost 4 bases, J lost 4 bases, and 11 bases stayed unmatched. The CDR3 runs to 16 residues. CDR1 and CDR2 (germline): LNHDA, SQIVND (reference sequence). The DNA of the CDR3 is TGTGCCAGTAGTACCTTAGGACAGGGAGGGGCCTATGGCTACACCTTC. As protein: CASSTLGQGGAYGYTF.

This clonotype was observed at least ten times. This rearrangement joins TRBV27 to TRBJ2-7; either TRBD1 or TRBD2 may fit D (5 bases each). From germline, CDR1 is MNHEY and CDR2 SMNVEV (reference sequence). The V gene lost 11 bases and the J gene lost 2 bases, with 13 bases spanning the gap. The CDR3 spans 12 residues. CDR3 loop: CASWDDPYEQYF. CDR3 in DNA: TGTGCCTCGTGGGACGACCCCTACGAGCAGTACTTC.

A few counts support this clonotype. This chain uses TRBV7-9 with TRBJ2-4; 9 bases fit TRBD1. Germline CDR1 and CDR2: SEHNR and FQNEAQ (reference sequence). The trim removed 7 bases at V and 1 base at J, leaving 5 bases unmatched. There are 15 residues in the CDR3. In DNA, the CDR3 is TGTGCCAGCACCGGGACAGGGTGGGCCAAAAACATTCAGTACTTC. Protein product: CASTGTGWAKNIQYF.

There are a few counts of this clonotype. The rearrangement joins TRBV10-2 to TRBJ2-7; a weak D match, TRBD1 (6 bases). The CDR3 loop spans 15 amino acids. The germline V gene has CDR1 WSHSY and CDR2 SAAADI. Trimming left V 6 bases short and J 3 bases short, with 18 bases between. The CDR3 loop is CASRTGTPGLYEQYF. The CDR3 nucleotides are TGCGCCAGCAGGACCGGGACACCCGGGCTCTACGAGCAGTACTTC.

The rearrangement links TRBV24-1 to TRBJ2-1; a weak D match, TRBD2 (7 bases). Between the trimmed V and J ends, which lost 6 bases and 10 bases, there was a span of 18 bases. The CDR3 has 14 amino acids. CDR1 and CDR2 (germline): KGHDR, SFDVKD. As DNA, the CDR3 is TGTGCCACCAGTTCCCCCACCCCGGGGGGCGAGCAGTTCTTC. Its translation is CATSSPTPGGEQFF.

This clonotype was picked up a small number of times. The V gene is TRBV20-1, the J gene TRBJ2-7; 10 positions agree with TRBD2. The CDR3 contains 13 residues. CDR1 is DFQATT and CDR2 is SNEGSKA in the germline V gene (reference sequence). J lost 6 bases, V lost 6 bases, and 8 bases had no gene match. The CDR3 here is CSAERGGVSEQYF. CDR3 bases: TGCAGTGCCGAGCGGGGGGGCGTCTCCGAGCAGTACTTC.